The sequence of this TCR beta chain was determined in a study of OX40 agonist ivuxolimab in advanced cancers. Study background: It was ivuxolimab, an agonistic anti-OX40 (CD134) antibody, that patients were treated with. Study-level findings and limits: Determination of antigen specificity was not performed for the expanded peripheral T cells.

The CDR3 loop spans 14 amino acids. Looked up from germline, CDR1 is LNHDA and CDR2 is SQIVND (reference sequence). V shed 3 bases and J shed 6 bases, with 12 bases lying between them. The repertoire was sequenced with immunoSEQ multiplex PCR; TCRdb's copy has only in-frame clones and lacks some. The table has fewer than 85,000 clones, about 92% seen once. Blood was sampled at baseline, cycle 4 day 1, and cycle 7 day 1. Comments on this clone: What it binds is unknown.

The V call is TRBV19, the J call TRBJ1-5; no reliable D call. Sequenced material: CD4+ or CD8+ T cells sorted from blood, taken in a trial of the OX40 agonist ivuxolimab. This TCR derives from an adult with an advanced solid tumor such as melanoma, head and neck, liver or kidney cancer. DNA for the CDR3: TGTGCCAGTAGTATCTTGGCGCGGGGTCAGCCCCAGCATTTT. Translating gives CASSILARGQPQHF.